What follows are 30 T cell receptor beta chains derived from one specimen sequenced in a study of T cells after yellow fever vaccination. TCRdb called the 5' RACE reads again in MiXCR, with one record for every CDR3 protein. The sample holds 300,000 to 350,000 distinct CDR3 sequences, 3% to 4.5% seen once. The material sequenced was PBMCs, taken 5 days after the yellow fever booster vaccination. Source of these receptors: a young man who received the YFV17D yellow fever vaccine.

This clonotype was counted ten times or more. The V call is TRBV7-2, the J call TRBJ2-5; either TRBD1 or TRBD2 may supply D (7 bases each). CDR3 length: 13 amino acids. Germline values: CDR1 SGHTA, CDR2 FQGNSA. Trimming took off 5 bases at V and 5 bases at J, with 12 bases between the two ends. CDR3 region: CASSQQGGETQYF. The CDR3 DNA sequence: TGTGCCAGCAGCCAGCAGGGGGGGGAGACCCAGTACTTC.

The V and J genes are TRBV12-3 or TRBV12-4 and TRBJ2-5; unclear D gene. The CDR3 extends over 11 amino acids. The V gene lost 7 bases and the J gene lost 5 bases, with 8 bases spanning the gap. The CDR3 spells CASTLGETQYF. In DNA form, the CDR3 reads TGTGCCAGCACCCTAGGGGAGACCCAGTACTTC.

V usage is TRBV20-1 and J usage is TRBJ1-2, with 7 bases aligning to TRBD1. V lost 6 bases and J lost 8; bases outside the gene matches: 9. This CDR3 has 12 amino acids. Germline V CDR1 and CDR2: DFQATT, SNEGSKA (reference sequence). CDR3 bases: TGCAGTGCAATGGACAGGTCGGGGGGCTACACCTTC. This gives the protein CSAMDRSGGYTF.

At least ten counts were recorded for this clonotype. V usage is TRBV7-8 and J usage is TRBJ1-2; 9 bases line up with TRBD1. The V gene end was trimmed by 4 bases and the J gene end by 7 bases; junction bases not matched to a gene: 10. This CDR3 contains 15 residues. The germline gives CDR1 SGHVS, CDR2 FQNEAQ. Written as DNA, the CDR3 is TGTGCCAGCAGCTCAAGACCGGGACAGGGCATTGGCTACACCTTC. Residues: CASSSRPGQGIGYTF.

This clonotype occurred a few times. The chain combines TRBV19 with TRBJ1-6, with D uncertain. This CDR3 contains 13 residues. V lost 3 bases to trimming and J lost 7 bases, with 7 bases between them. Germline lookup yields CDR1 LNHDA and CDR2 SQIVND (reference sequence). Here the CDR3 reads CASSISSNSPLHF. In DNA, the CDR3 is TGTGCCAGTAGTATTTCTAGCAATTCACCCCTCCACTTT.

This clonotype was seen repeatedly, ten times or more. The chain has TRBV6-5 and TRBJ1-1; D might be TRBD1 (5 bases). CDR1 is MNHEY, CDR2 SVGAGI, per germline. The CDR3 sequence is 16 residues long. V lost 4 bases and J 4 bases, leaving 19 bases between the germline ends. The CDR3 sequence: CASSWDGDRVSTEAFF. The DNA of the CDR3 is TGTGCCAGCAGTTGGGACGGGGACCGGGTTAGCACTGAAGCTTTCTTT.

The sample holds many counts of this clonotype. CDR3 in amino acids: CSASPGSSYNEQFF. The CDR3 DNA follows: TGCAGTGCTAGCCCGGGGAGCTCCTACAATGAGCAGTTCTTC. The V and J genes are TRBV20-1 and TRBJ2-1; D is perhaps TRBD2 (5 bases). The CDR3 is made up of 14 amino acids. Germline V gives CDR1 DFQATT, CDR2 SNEGSKA (reference sequence). The V end was cut by 3 bases, the J end by 0 bases, with 9 bases between.

This clonotype was counted many times. The V gene is TRBV5-1, the J gene TRBJ2-5; D remains unclear. CDR3 size: 14 residues. V lost 0 bases and J lost 5, with 11 bases in between. The germline CDR1 and CDR2 sequences are SGHRS and YFSETQ. The CDR3 is CASSLGSHQETQYF. In DNA, the CDR3 is TGCGCCAGCAGCTTGGGGTCTCATCAGGAGACCCAGTACTTC. Full variable domain (missing parts from reference TRBV5-1 and TRBJ2-5): KAGVTQTPRYLIKTRGQQVTLSCSPISGHRSVSWYQQTPGQGLQFLFEYFSETQRNKGNFPGRFSGRQFSNSRSEMNVSTLELGDSALYLCASSLGSHQETQYFGPGTRLLVL.

This clonotype was detected many times. The V and J genes are TRBV5-6 and TRBJ2-7; 8 positions agree with TRBD2. With V trimmed by 4 bases and J by 3 bases, 9 bases remained unmatched. Germline CDR1 SGHDT, CDR2 YYEEEE. CDR3 size: 15 residues. CDR3 in DNA: TGTGCCAGCAGCCACACCGGGACTAGGGACTACGAGCAGTACGTC. This translates into CASSHTGTRDYEQYV.

This clonotype was counted only a few times. The V gene is TRBV7-2, the J gene TRBJ2-1; unclear D gene. Per germline, CDR1 SGHTA and CDR2 FQGNSA. There are 15 residues in the CDR3. V shed 0 bases and J shed 3 bases, with 9 bases lying between them. DNA of the CDR3: TGTGCCAGCAGCTTAGCGGCGGTGGGCTACAATGAGCAGTTCTTC. Translation gives CASSLAAVGYNEQFF.

This clonotype occurred a few times. The V call is TRBV19, the J call TRBJ1-6, with D hard to call. The CDR3 consists of 14 residues. Germline CDR1 is LNHDA and CDR2 is SQIVND (reference sequence). The V end was cut by 6 bases, the J end by 3 bases, with 9 bases between. Written as DNA, the CDR3 is TGTGCCAGTAGCGAGGGTCTCTATAATTCACCCCTCCACTTT. It encodes CASSEGLYNSPLHF.

The table lists this clonotype with many counts. The V call is TRBV10-3, the J call TRBJ2-1, with D unresolved. The germline gives CDR1 ENHRY, CDR2 SYGVKD. This CDR3 has 14 amino acids. Trimming took 0 bases from V and 5 from J, leaving 8 bases between them. The chain's CDR3 is CAISESVTNNEQFF. The CDR3, as DNA: TGTGCCATCAGTGAGTCGGTAACCAACAATGAGCAGTTCTTC.

This clonotype came up many times. This rearrangement joins TRBV6-2 or TRBV6-3 to TRBJ1-5, with TRBD1 as a possible D gene (6 bases). V lost 5 bases, J lost 8 bases, and 19 bases lay in between. From germline, CDR1 is MNHEY and CDR2 SVGEGT. The CDR3 loop spans 15 amino acids. DNA for the CDR3: TGTGCCAGCAGTCCCGACAGGACTCCCCGGGAGCCCCAGCATTTT. Translation gives CASSPDRTPREPQHF.

DNA of the CDR3: TGCGCCAGCAGCCAAGACAGGGGAAACATTCAGTACTTC. Translated, it gives CASSQDRGNIQYF. The chain recombines TRBV4-1 with TRBJ2-4; possibly TRBD1 for D (6 bases). Germline CDR1 is MGHRA and CDR2 is YSYEKL. Trimming removed 0 bases at V and 6 bases at J, with 6 bases between. This CDR3 spans 13 amino acids.

This clonotype has ten or more counts. The chain has TRBV5-1 and TRBJ1-5; weak D call: TRBD1 (5 bases). Between the trimmed V and J ends, which lost 5 bases and 7 bases, there was a span of 16 bases. CDR1 and CDR2 (germline): SGHRS, YFSETQ. The CDR3 contains 14 residues. DNA of the CDR3: TGCGCCAGCAGTTTGACGGGGGGGGAACAGCCCCAGCATTTT. This codes for CASSLTGGEQPQHF.

This clonotype came up many times. The chain has TRBV20-1 and TRBJ1-1; D is possibly TRBD1 (6 bases). V lost 1 base and J lost 2, with 11 bases in between. The CDR3 contains 14 residues. Germline CDR1 is DFQATT and CDR2 is SNEGSKA (reference sequence). The CDR3: CSARVGGANTEAFF. CDR3 coding DNA: TGCAGTGCTAGAGTCGGGGGCGCCAACACTGAAGCTTTCTTT.

This clonotype was seen only a few times. The chain joins TRBV18 to TRBJ1-2; D possibly corresponds to TRBD1 (5 bases). Germline V gene data show CDR1 as KGHSH and CDR2 as LQKENI. V was shortened by 4 bases and J by 1 base, with 16 bases between the two germline ends. This CDR3 is 16 amino acids long. CDR3 protein: CASSLGTPHNNYGYTF. DNA of the CDR3: TGTGCCAGCTCACTCGGGACGCCGCACAATAACTATGGCTACACCTTC.

This clonotype was seen ten or more times. V usage is TRBV12-3 or TRBV12-4 and J usage is TRBJ2-1; D gene uncertain. Deletions cut 6 bases from V and 12 bases from J, with 9 bases between. This CDR3 has 10 amino acids. This CDR3 reads CASSGMGQFF. For the CDR3, the DNA is TGTGCCAGCAGCGGTATGGGGCAGTTCTTC.

This clonotype was detected ten times or more. The genes are TRBV5-8 and TRBJ2-1; weak D call: TRBD2 (5 bases). The germline gives CDR1 SGHTS, CDR2 YDEGEE. V lost 4 bases and J 0 bases, leaving 11 bases between the germline ends. This CDR3 spans 15 amino acids. Here the CDR3 reads CASSRLGSSYNEQFF. For the CDR3, the DNA is TGTGCCAGCAGCCGCCTAGGGAGCTCCTACAATGAGCAGTTCTTC.

This clonotype was counted at least ten times. This rearrangement joins TRBV18 to TRBJ1-2; D is ambiguous. This CDR3 spans 15 amino acids. In germline, CDR1 is KGHSH, CDR2 LQKENI. The V end was cut by 2 bases, the J end by 6 bases, with 16 bases between. In DNA form, the CDR3 reads TGTGCCAGCTCACCAGCGGGAGATCCTGGGGATGGCTACACCTTC. Its protein is CASSPAGDPGDGYTF.

The chain recombines TRBV27 with TRBJ2-5; TRBD1 matches 8 bases. From germline, CDR1 is MNHEY and CDR2 SMNVEV (reference sequence). Unmatched junction bases numbered 12, after V lost 6 bases and J lost 0 bases. The CDR3 consists of 17 residues. The CDR3 region is CASSPNTGGAYQETQYF. DNA of the CDR3: TGTGCCAGCAGCCCGAACACAGGGGGAGCTTACCAAGAGACCCAGTACTTC.

This chain connects TRBV7-3 to TRBJ2-1, with D hard to call. CDR1 SGHTA and CDR2 FQGTGA come from the germline V gene. V lost 5 bases and J 0 bases, leaving 11 bases between the germline ends. CDR3 length equals 15 residues. The CDR3 nucleotides read TGTGCCAGCAGCCGCAGTGCAAGCTCCTACAATGAGCAGTTCTTC. It yields the protein CASSRSASSYNEQFF.

This sequence joins TRBV7-2 and TRBJ2-5; no firm D call. Trimming pared 3 bases from V and 4 bases from J, leaving 18 bases between. The germline V gene has CDR1 SGHTA and CDR2 FQGNSA. The CDR3 has 16 residues. The CDR3 reads CASSFRNSDRLETQYF. The CDR3 coding sequence is TGTGCCAGCAGCTTTCGCAACTCTGACCGGTTAGAGACCCAGTACTTC.

This clonotype was found a few times. CDR3 sequence (DNA): TGTGCCAGCAACAGGGAGAGGGGGGAGACCCAGTACTTC. It encodes CASNRERGETQYF. The V gene is TRBV2, the J gene TRBJ2-5, with D maybe TRBD1 (6 bases). The CDR3 spans 13 residues. Germline V lookup: CDR1 SNHLY, CDR2 FYNNEI. The ends were cut back, 7 bases at V and 5 bases at J, with 14 bases in the middle. Together with reference TRBV2 and TRBJ2-5, the CDR3 gives the full variable domain: EPEVTQTPSHQVTQMGQEVILRCVPISNHLYFYWYRQILGQKVEFLVSFYNNEISEKSEIFDDQFSVERPDGSNFTLKIRSTKLEDSAMYFCASNRERGETQYFGPGTRLLVL.

This clonotype was counted only a few times. The chain combines TRBV2 with TRBJ1-4, with TRBD1 matching over 10 bases. This CDR3 is 14 amino acids long. Germline-derived CDR1 and CDR2 are SNHLY and FYNNEI. Trimming cost V 7 bases and J 10 bases; bases outside gene matches: 9. CDR3 loop: CASTGGTGEGKLFF. The CDR3 DNA sequence: TGTGCCAGCACCGGCGGGACAGGGGAGGGAAAACTGTTTTTT.

This clonotype turned up a few times. As DNA, the CDR3 is TGCGCCAGCAGCTTGTGGGGGCCTGGGGAGCAGTACGTC. Translated, it gives CASSLWGPGEQYV. The chain links TRBV5-1 to TRBJ2-7, with a possible D match to TRBD1 (6 bases). Trimming took off 1 base at V and 7 bases at J, with 12 bases between the two ends. The germline V gene encodes CDR1 SGHRS and CDR2 YFSETQ. The CDR3 loop spans 13 amino acids.

In this sample, this clonotype turned up a few times. The chain links TRBV11-3 to TRBJ2-1; 8 bases fit TRBD2. V trimming: 5 bases; J trimming: 8 bases; junction bases outside the gene matches: 11. The germline V gene encodes CDR1 SGHNT and CDR2 YENEEA. The CDR3 is 15 residues long. The CDR3 DNA sequence: TGTGCCAGCAGCCGCCTGGGACTAGATGGGGATGAGCAGTTCTTC. Its translation: CASSRLGLDGDEQFF.

A few counts support this clonotype. The J gene is TRBJ1-1, the V gene TRBV11-2; D call uncertain. The germline V gene has CDR1 SGHAT and CDR2 FQNNGV. V was trimmed by 5 bases and J by 5 bases, leaving 9 bases between them. There are 12 residues in the CDR3. This chain's CDR3 is CASSHLRTEAFF. The CDR3 bases are TGTGCCAGCAGCCACCTCCGTACTGAAGCTTTCTTT.

This clonotype has just a few counts. This chain connects TRBV20-1 to TRBJ2-1, with 7 bases identical to TRBD2. The CDR3 extends over 15 amino acids. The V segment lost 4 bases and the J segment 2 bases; nucleotides outside the gene matches: 8. The germline V gene has CDR1 DFQATT and CDR2 SNEGSKA (reference sequence). CDR3 DNA sequence: TGCAGTGCTAAACATCGGGGGGTCCCCTACAATGAGCAGTTCTTC. Amino acids: CSAKHRGVPYNEQFF.

In this sample, this clonotype turned up many times. V is TRBV11-3 and J is TRBJ1-2; the D is unclear. Germline loops: CDR1 SGHNT, CDR2 YENEEA. The CDR3 contains 12 residues. Trimming stripped 1 base from V and 8 bases from J, with 8 bases between. The CDR3: CASSLGFSGYTF. As DNA, the CDR3 is TGTGCCAGCAGCTTAGGGTTCAGCGGCTACACCTTC.